A selection of T cell receptor beta chains follows, all from one sample in a study of blood T cell repertoires in COVID-19. Repertoires were generated with immunoSEQ multiplex PCR, while TCRdb's copy carries only in-frame clones and drops some. The repertoire has 250,000 or so clones, almost 90% of them found once; the top ten carry 2.5% to 3.5%. The specimen was peripheral blood. The receptors shown here come from a woman aged 55 to 70 with acute or convalescent COVID-19. The CDR3 runs from the conserved cysteine through the conserved F or W. D genes are given only for firm matches. The size entry is marked missing in some rows and otherwise reads once, few, many or a size class.

D gene	clone size	V gene	J gene	CDR3 DNA	CDR3 protein
NA	NA	TRBV29-1	TRBJ1-5	TGCAGCGTTTATACAGGTTACAATCAGCCCCAGCATTTT	CSVYTGYNQPQHF
NA	NA	TRBV3-1/TRBV3-2	TRBJ1-3	TGTGCCAGCAGCCCTTATTTAGACAGGTACTCTGGAAACACCATATATTTT	CASSPYLDRYSGNTIYF
TRBD2	NA	TRBV6-5	TRBJ2-7	TGTGCCAGCGGCGGGACTAGCGCAGGGTCCAACGAGCAGTACTTC	CASGGTSAGSNEQYF
TRBD1	NA	TRBV18	TRBJ2-7	TGTGCCAGCTCACCTTCGACAGGGATCGATAAGCAGTACTTC	CASSPSTGIDKQYF
TRBD1	NA	TRBV3-1/TRBV3-2	TRBJ1-1	TGTGCCAGCAGCCAGGGGACAGGCCACACTGAAGCTTTCTTT	CASSQGTGHTEAFF
TRBD1	NA	TRBV6-5	TRBJ1-5	TGTGCCAGCCTTGGACAGGGCAATAATCAGCCCCAGCATTTT	CASLGQGNNQPQHF
TRBD2	NA	TRBV6-2/TRBV6-3	TRBJ2-4	TGTGCCAGCAGCCGTACAGGGACTAGCGGAGTAGCCAAAAACATTCAGTACTTC	CASSRTGTSGVAKNIQYF
TRBD2	NA	TRBV4-2	TRBJ2-1	TGTGCCAGCAGCCAGCGGGAGGGGTACAATGAGCAGTTCTTC	CASSQREGYNEQFF
NA	once	TRBV6-5	TRBJ2-3	TGTGCCAGCAGCCCATATCTTGCGAAAGATACGCAGTATTTT	CASSPYLAKDTQYF
TRBD1	once	TRBV7-9	TRBJ2-1	TGTGCCAGCAGCTCAGGGGACAGGGGAATCGGTGAGCAGTTCTTC	CASSSGDRGIGEQFF
NA	NA	TRBV10-2	TRBJ2-1	TGCGCCAGCAGTGACGCTAGCAGTAGCTCCTACAATGAGCAGTTCTTC	CASSDASSSSYNEQFF
NA	NA	TRBV4-3	TRBJ1-6	TGCGCCAGCAGCCAAGATTGGGGGGATCCCCTCCACTTT	CASSQDWGDPLHF
TRBD1	few	TRBV19	TRBJ1-1	TGTGCCAGTAATTCAGGGGGAAGCACTGAAGCTTTCTTT	CASNSGGSTEAFF
TRBD2	NA	TRBV27	TRBJ2-1	TGTGCCAGCAGACCTACTGGACTAGCGGTCTACAATGAGCAGTTCTTC	CASRPTGLAVYNEQFF
NA	NA	TRBV5-1	TRBJ2-5	TGCGCCAGCAGCTTGGAGGGGGAAAAGACCCAGTACTTC	CASSLEGEKTQYF
NA	once	TRBV15	TRBJ1-6	TGTGCCACCAGCAGAGATCCGGGATTGTCATCACCCCTCCACTTT	CATSRDPGLSSPLHF
NA	NA	TRBV7-2	TRBJ2-1	TGTGCCAGCAGCGCCGGACAGTACCATGAGCAGTTCTTC	CASSAGQYHEQFF
TRBD1	NA	TRBV5-6	TRBJ2-7	TGTGCCAGCAGCGTCCGGGACAGGGACGCCTACGAGCAGTACTTC	CASSVRDRDAYEQYF
NA	NA	TRBV5-4	TRBJ2-7	TGTGCCAGCAGCTTGGCTGGCAGGGGATTCGAGCAGTACTTC	CASSLAGRGFEQYF
NA	NA	TRBV28	TRBJ2-7	TGTGCCAGCAGTTCCCGCAGACGGGAGACTCGCGAGCAGTACTTC	CASSSRRRETREQYF
NA	NA	TRBV27	TRBJ2-7	TGTGCCAGCAGTATATGGGGCGGAAGCTCCTACGAGCAGTACTTC	CASSIWGGSSYEQYF
TRBD1	NA	TRBV7-6	TRBJ1-1	TGTGCCAGCAGCTTAGTGACAGGGGGCTTCACTGAAGCTTTCTTT	CASSLVTGGFTEAFF
TRBD1	NA	TRBV7-2	TRBJ1-5	TGTGCCAGCAGTAATCGACAGGGCCAGCCCCAGCATTTT	CASSNRQGQPQHF
NA	once	TRBV6-1	TRBJ2-3	TGTGCCAGCAGTGAAGGCAGCGGGACAGATACGCAGTATTTT	CASSEGSGTDTQYF
NA	once	TRBV15	TRBJ1-2	TGTGCCACCAGCACTAGACAGACAGGCTATGGCTACACCTTC	CATSTRQTGYGYTF
TRBD2	NA	TRBV4-3	TRBJ2-1	TGCGCCAGCAGCCTCGGGACTAGCGGGGGCAATGAGCAGTTCTTC	CASSLGTSGGNEQFF
TRBD1	few	TRBV11-2	TRBJ1-1	TGTGCCAGCAGCTTAGTAGGCGGACAGGGGAGGACTGAAGCTTTCTTT	CASSLVGGQGRTEAFF
NA	NA	TRBV7-2	TRBJ2-7	TGTGCCAGCAGCTTGGGGCAGGATTTCTACGAGCAGTACTTC	CASSLGQDFYEQYF
NA	NA	TRBV5-1	TRBJ2-7	TGCGCCAGCAGCCCCCAGGGCTCCGGCTCCTACGAGCAGTACTTC	CASSPQGSGSYEQYF
TRBD2	NA	TRBV6-1	TRBJ2-3	TGTGCCAGCAGTGAAACACTAGCGGGGAGCACAGATACGCAGTATTTT	CASSETLAGSTDTQYF
TRBD1	NA	TRBV7-3	TRBJ1-5	TGTGCCAGCAGCTTAAACGGGTTTCGGCTTTGGGACAGGGCAAATCAGCCCCAGCATTTT	CASSLNGFRLWDRANQPQHF
NA	NA	TRBV3-1/TRBV3-2	TRBJ1-3	TGTGCCAGCAGCCAAGATCATTGGGCTCAATATCGGCGAAACACCATATATTTT	CASSQDHWAQYRRNTIYF
NA	NA	TRBV28	TRBJ2-3	TGTGCCAGCAGTTCCTCTTTAGTACCAGATACGCAGTATTTT	CASSSSLVPDTQYF
NA	NA	TRBV28	TRBJ1-2	TGTGCCAGCAGAATCCGGACCGGAGGTGCTACTAACTATGGCTACACCTTC	CASRIRTGGATNYGYTF
TRBD1	NA	TRBV4-1	TRBJ1-1	TGCGCCAGCAGCAACCTCGTACAGGGGACTGAAGCTTTCTTT	CASSNLVQGTEAFF
NA	NA	TRBV6-1	TRBJ1-4	TGTGCCAGCAGTGAAAGCAGGGTCCTCAACACTAATGAAAAACTGTTTTTT	CASSESRVLNTNEKLFF
NA	NA	TRBV6-1	TRBJ1-5	TGTGCCAGCAGTGAAGCGAGACAGGTTAGGTTCCAGCCCCAGCATTTT	CASSEARQVRFQPQHF
TRBD2	NA	TRBV30	TRBJ2-1	TGTGCCTGGAGTACCGGGACTACCGCTGTGGATGAGCAGTTCTTC	CAWSTGTTAVDEQFF
NA	NA	TRBV5-1	TRBJ2-7	TGCGCCAGCAGCCGTCTAAGTAGTACCTACGAGCAGTACTTC	CASSRLSSTYEQYF
TRBD1	NA	TRBV5-1	TRBJ1-1	TGCGCCAGCAGCTTGGCCCCGACAGGGGGCGGGAGGACTGAAGCTTTCTTT	CASSLAPTGGGRTEAFF
NA	NA	TRBV19	TRBJ1-2	TGTGCCAGTGGGCCTACAGGGTCCCATGGCTACACCTTC	CASGPTGSHGYTF
NA	NA	TRBV7-8	TRBJ1-3	TGTGCCAGCAGCTTATGGAGTGACGGGAGCTCTGGAAACACCATATATTTT	CASSLWSDGSSGNTIYF
TRBD1	NA	TRBV18	TRBJ1-2	TGTGCCAGCTCACTGGACAGGGTAGATATGGGCTACACCTTC	CASSLDRVDMGYTF
NA	few	TRBV7-2	TRBJ1-2	TGTGCCAGCAGCCCTCGGAGCAGCGGGTACACCTTC	CASSPRSSGYTF
TRBD1	NA	TRBV30	TRBJ1-2	TGTGCCTGGAGCCTCGGGACAGGGGCGGCCTATGGCTACACCTTC	CAWSLGTGAAYGYTF
TRBD1	NA	TRBV7-2	TRBJ1-1	TGTGCCAGCAGCTTGAGGACAGGGCAGACTGAAGCTTTCTTT	CASSLRTGQTEAFF
TRBD1	NA	TRBV27	TRBJ2-5	TGTGCCAGCAGTTTTCGGGCAGGGGGCCGACAAGAGACCCAGTACTTC	CASSFRAGGRQETQYF
NA	NA	TRBV5-5	TRBJ1-2	TGTGCCAGCAGCTTGACCGGACATCGTTCGCCCTTTCTGGATGGCTACACCTTC	CASSLTGHRSPFLDGYTF
TRBD2	once	TRBV11-2	TRBJ2-1	TGTGCCAGCAGCTTCTCAGCGGGGGCTCGCGGTGAGCAGTTCTTC	CASSFSAGARGEQFF
TRBD2	NA	TRBV19	TRBJ2-5	TGTGCCAGTAGTATAGGGGGGGGAGGCCAAGAGACCCAGTACTTC	CASSIGGGGQETQYF
NA	once	TRBV29-1	TRBJ2-5	TGCAGCGGCCGCCTTCGGGGGGCAGTGGAGACCCAGTACTTC	CSGRLRGAVETQYF
TRBD1	NA	TRBV18	TRBJ2-7	TGTGCCAGCTCGCGGGACAGGGACGAGCAGTACTTC	CASSRDRDEQYF
NA	NA	TRBV18	TRBJ1-1	TGTGCCAGCTCTCTCCGGGGGACGGACACTGAAGCTTTCTTT	CASSLRGTDTEAFF